This TCR beta chain came from a study of OX40 agonist ivuxolimab in advanced cancers. Study-wide background: Each dose-escalation patient presented with hepatocellular carcinoma, melanoma, renal cell or head and neck cancer.

The germline V gene encodes CDR1 LNHDA and CDR2 SQIVND (reference sequence). The CDR3 loop spans 12 amino acids. With 4 bases clipped from V and 6 bases from J, the junction kept 2 bases outside the gene matches. The repertoire was sequenced with immunoSEQ multiplex PCR; TCRdb's copy has only in-frame clones and lacks some. Among around 100,000 clones listed, about 92% were seen once. Of note for this clone: The antigen is not known.

General study points: It was also the case that some nonresponders had low normalized T-cell clonal expansion.

The receptor was derived from an adult with an advanced solid tumor such as melanoma, head and neck, liver or kidney cancer. The specimen comprised CD4+ or CD8+ T cells sorted from blood, sampled in a trial of the OX40 agonist ivuxolimab. The rearrangement joins TRBV19 to TRBJ1-2, with 7 bases matching TRBD1. The CDR3 here is CASSNRGDGYTF. CDR3 sequence (DNA): TGTGCCAGTAGTAACAGGGGAGATGGCTACACCTTC.